This paragraph reports one TCR beta chain. This specimen comes from a study of blood T cell repertoires in COVID-19. In the study overall: Italy, Spain and the United States were the sources of the convalescent and acute COVID-19 samples. Nucleic acid was either cDNA or gDNA, and it came from T cells, B-cell-depleted T cells, or PBMCs.

Original methodology: Estimated nucleated cell counts came from reference gene primer amplification. The table came from immunoSEQ multiplex PCR; TCRdb's copy has only in-frame clones and leaves some out. V, J and clone size reflect that table, while D and trimming were determined from the DNA. The data show 280,000 or so clones, around 88% seen once. The sample consisted of peripheral blood. This clonotype was obtained from a woman aged 25 to 39 who had recovered from COVID-19.

For the CDR3, the DNA is TGTGCCAGCAGTTCACTAGCGGTCACAGATACGCAGTATTTT. Encoded protein: CASSSLAVTDTQYF. The rearrangement joins TRBV28 to TRBJ2-3; 8 positions match TRBD2. The CDR3 runs 14 residues. Germline V gene sequence: CDR1 MDHEN, CDR2 SYDVKM. The V segment lost 4 bases and the J segment 2 bases; nucleotides outside the gene matches: 2. Together with reference TRBV28 and TRBJ2-3, the CDR3 gives the full variable domain: DVKVTQSSRYLVKRTGEKVFLECVQDMDHENMFWYRQDPGLGLRLIYFSYDVKMKEKGDIPEGYSVSREKKERFSLILESASTNQTSMYLCASSSLAVTDTQYFGPGTRLTVL.